This T cell receptor beta chain stems from a study of T cell repertoires in cytomegalovirus infection (dated by TCRdb to the late 2010s). At the level of the whole study: Donor HLA type was relevant to the analysis, as public TCR beta signatures indicated carriage of CMV infection together with the matching HLA type.

From the germline V gene, CDR1 is SQVTM and CDR2 is ANQGSEA. The CDR3, from cysteine to phenylalanine, totals 15 residues. Only CDR3 DNA is held: 45 bases, read in frame from base 1. V drops 6 bases and J drops 0 bases, leaving 17 bases in between. The paper's findings and limits, for the study overall: Cumulative frequency of public TCR beta family members discriminated carriers of CMV infection plus the relevant HLA type in this cohort and an independent approximately 400-donor cohort. The ex vivo response was dominated by HLA-C-restricted CMV-specific TCR beta clonotypes, which also provided the single most frequent clonotype in two of eight donors.

Sequencing used an Illumina HiSeq 1500. TCRdb ran its own pipeline on the public reads, namely fastp trimming at Q25 and MiXCR clone calling, and kept in-frame beta chains. Every entry covers one CDR3 protein and lists the most common genes and DNA from its rows. The sample table holds 90,000 to 120,000 distinct CDR3 sequences, of which about 22% were seen once. The ten largest clones add up to roughly two fifths of the sample. This clonotype has more than one count but fewer than ten. Its cognate antigen has yet to be identified. No qualities accompany the bases; no much larger clone lies one base away.

Material for sequencing was CD8+ T cells from PBMCs. This clonotype was obtained from a human donor in good health (CMV status not recorded). Some clones in this sample may be carry-over from other donors' samples. The rearranged chain carries TRBV29-1 and TRBJ1-1, with TRBD1 tentatively as D gene (5 bases match). The nucleotide sequence is TGCAGCGTCCCCGGGGGGGGGGGGGTGAACACTGAAGCTTTCTTT. It codes for CSVPGGGGVNTEAFF.